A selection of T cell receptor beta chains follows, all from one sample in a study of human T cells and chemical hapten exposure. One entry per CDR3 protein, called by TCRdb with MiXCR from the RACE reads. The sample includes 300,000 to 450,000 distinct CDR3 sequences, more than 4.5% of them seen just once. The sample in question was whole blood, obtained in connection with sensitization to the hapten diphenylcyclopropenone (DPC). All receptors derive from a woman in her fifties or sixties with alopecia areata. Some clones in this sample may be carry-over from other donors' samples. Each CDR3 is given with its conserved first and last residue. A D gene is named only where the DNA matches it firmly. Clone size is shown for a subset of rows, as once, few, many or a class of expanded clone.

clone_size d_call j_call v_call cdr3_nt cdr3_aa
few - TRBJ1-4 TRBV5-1 TGCGCCAGCAGCCGGGACGGACTCTCTAAAGAAAAACTGTTTTTT CASSRDGLSKEKLFF
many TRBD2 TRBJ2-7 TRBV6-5 TGTGCCAGCAGTTACGACGGGAGGGCTAGCTACGAGCAGTACTTC CASSYDGRASYEQYF
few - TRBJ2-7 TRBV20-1 TGCAGTGCTCGGGACCCGATCGACGAGCAGTACTTC CSARDPIDEQYF
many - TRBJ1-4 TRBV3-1 TGTGCCAGCAGCCAAGGGGATCGGGCAACTAATGAAAAACTGTTTTTT CASSQGDRATNEKLFF
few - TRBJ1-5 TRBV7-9 TGTGCCAGCAGCTTAGGCAGGGAGGCTCTTAAGCATTTT CASSLGREALKHF
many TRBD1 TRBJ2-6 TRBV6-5 TGTGCCAGCAGTTACTCACGGGGACAGGGGCTCCCTGGGGCCAACGTCCTGACTTTC CASSYSRGQGLPGANVLTF
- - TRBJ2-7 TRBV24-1 TGTGCCACCCACCGAGGATCCCACAAGCAGTACTTC CATHRGSHKQYF
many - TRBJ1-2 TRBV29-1 TGCAGCGTTGTGAGCCTCCTCTCTAACTATGGCTACACCTTC CSVVSLLSNYGYTF
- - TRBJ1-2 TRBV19 TGTGCCAGTAGTAGGGGGCTGGCTAACTATGGCTACACCTTC CASSRGLANYGYTF
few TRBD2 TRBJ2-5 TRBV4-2 TGTGCCAGCAGCCAAGAACTAGCGGGAGGGCCTGCGAAAGAGACCCAGTACTTC CASSQELAGGPAKETQYF
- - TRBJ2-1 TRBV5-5 TGTGCCAGCAGCCCCGGGGACCTCCGAGCCCACTACAATGAGCAGTTCTTC CASSPGDLRAHYNEQFF
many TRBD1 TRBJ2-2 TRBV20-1 TGCAGTGCTTCATCCGGGACAGGGAACACCGGGGAGCTGTTTTTT CSASSGTGNTGELFF
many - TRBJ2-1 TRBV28 TGTGCCAGCAGCCCCAACCCCTACAATGAGCAGTTCTTC CASSPNPYNEQFF
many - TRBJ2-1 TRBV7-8 TGTGCCAGCAGCCCCCTCGAGAACGAGCAGTTCTTC CASSPLENEQFF
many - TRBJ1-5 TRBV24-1 TGTGCCACCAGTGACCCAACGGGGCCTGGACAGCCCCAGCATTTT CATSDPTGPGQPQHF
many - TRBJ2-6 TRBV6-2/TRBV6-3 TGTACTAGCCAGGGCCGCAACTCTGGGGCCAACGTCCTGACTTTC CTSQGRNSGANVLTF